This TCR beta chain was retrieved from a study of blood T cell repertoires in COVID-19. Looking at the study overall: Sources were T cells, B-cell-depleted T cells, or PBMCs; the material itself was cDNA or gDNA.

This clone was counted a few times. In the authors' methods: Reference gene primer amplification gave estimated nucleated cell counts. The repertoire was sequenced with immunoSEQ multiplex PCR; TCRdb's copy has only in-frame clones and lacks some. Clone size and the V and J calls come from that table; the DNA yielded D and trimming. Of more than 200,000 clones listed, approximately 90% are singletons. The CDR3 is made up of 14 amino acids. In germline, CDR1 is SGDLS, CDR2 YYNGEE. V was cut by 3 bases and J by 4 bases, with 13 bases left in between. The sample comprised peripheral blood. J is TRBJ1-2 and V is TRBV9, with D unclear. The receptor comes from a man under 40 with COVID-19, enrolled during active disease. Written as DNA, the CDR3 is TGTGCCAGCAGCGCACGACCGGCGGGCTATGGCTACACCTTC. Translated, it gives CASSARPAGYGYTF.